The source of this T cell receptor (beta chain) is a study of OX40 agonist ivuxolimab in advanced cancers. Study context: Patients took ivuxolimab, an agonistic anti-OX40 (CD134) antibody. About 40% of patients had received prior checkpoint inhibitor therapy. Notes on the study in general: The antigens recognized by the expanded peripheral T cells, that is their antigen specificity, were not determined.

The V gene lost 4 bases and the J gene lost 3 bases, with 7 bases spanning the gap. Germline values: CDR1 MNHNY, CDR2 SVGAGI (reference sequence). This CDR3 is built from 12 residues. Profiling relied on immunoSEQ multiplex PCR, and the TCRdb table lists in-frame clones only, not all of them. Of about 84,000 clones listed, 85% to 95% are singletons. About this clone itself: Its antigen is still unknown.

The chain combines TRBV6-6 with TRBJ2-7, with D unresolved. Material: CD4+ or CD8+ T cells sorted from blood, obtained in a trial of the OX40 agonist ivuxolimab. The clonotype originates from an adult with an advanced solid tumor such as melanoma, head and neck, liver or kidney cancer. CDR3 nucleotides: TGTGCCAGCAGTTTCACTGGCTACGAGCAGTACTTC. This codes for CASSFTGYEQYF.